The 24 T cell receptor beta chains below all came from one sample that was sequenced in a study of blood T cell repertoires in COVID-19. Assay: immunoSEQ multiplex PCR; the TCRdb copy retains only in-frame clones and omits some. The data show more than 300,000 clones, with over 90% seen just once and almost 4% held by the top ten. Material: PBMCs or T cells enriched from blood (not recorded which). The receptors originated from a woman aged 30 to 39 who had been exposed to COVID-19.

This clone occurred once. The chain couples TRBV5-1 to TRBJ1-1; a possible D gene is TRBD1 (5 bases). Germline V gene data show CDR1 as SGHRS and CDR2 as YFSETQ. The CDR3 spans 15 residues. The V end was cut by 4 bases, the J end by 1 base, with 14 bases between. CDR3 coding DNA: TGCGCCAGCAGCCGCCAGCGGAGGGGGAACACTGAAGCTTTCTTT. Encoded protein: CASSRQRRGNTEAFF.

The gene calls are TRBV10-3 and TRBJ1-6; 7 nucleotides align to TRBD1. The CDR3 runs 13 residues. Germline CDR1 and CDR2: ENHRY and SYGVKD. V lost 11 bases and J lost 10; bases outside the gene matches: 11. The CDR3 coding sequence is TGTGCCGGCCGGGACAGTGGGGCCTCACCCCTCCACTTT. Amino acids: CAGRDSGASPLHF.

This rearrangement joins TRBV21-1 to TRBJ2-5; the D call of TRBD2 is as the table states it, not checked on the DNA. TRBV21-1 is designated a pseudogene. CDR3 length equals 16 residues. This chain's CDR3 is CASSKGRGGLKETQYF. As DNA, the CDR3 is TGTGCCAGCAGCAAAGGCCGCGGTGGGTTGAAAGAGACCCAGTACTTC.

The chain employs TRBV7-2 and TRBJ2-7, with TRBD2 matching 8 bases. Per germline, CDR1 SGHTA and CDR2 FQGNSA. The CDR3 totals 16 residues. Trimming removed 0 bases from V and 9 bases from J; junction bases left unmatched: 13. The CDR3 sequence: CASSLAESGGFIGQYF. DNA of the CDR3: TGTGCCAGCAGCTTAGCGGAAAGCGGGGGTTTCATCGGGCAGTACTTC.

V usage is TRBV5-4 and J usage is TRBJ2-7; 9 nucleotides match TRBD1. In germline, CDR1 is SGHNT, CDR2 YYREEE (reference sequence). CDR3 length: 15 amino acids. Losses at the gene ends were 0 bases for V and 2 bases for J; bases not matched to a gene: 3. The CDR3 is CASSLEGQGPYEQYF. The CDR3 DNA is TGTGCCAGCAGCTTGGAGGGACAGGGCCCCTACGAGCAGTACTTC.

The V gene is TRBV5-4, the J gene TRBJ2-1, with a tentative D call TRBD2 (6 bases). The CDR3 has 17 residues. In germline, CDR1 is SGHNT, CDR2 YYREEE (reference sequence). The V end was cut by 4 bases, the J end by 4 bases, with 21 bases between. The CDR3 here is CASSPDGGRSRYNEQFF. In DNA form, the CDR3 reads TGTGCCAGCAGCCCCGACGGGGGACGAAGTAGGTACAATGAGCAGTTCTTC.

The V gene is TRBV6-6, the J gene TRBJ2-1; TRBD2 agrees at 9 bases. V dropped 10 bases and J dropped 1; count of bases not matched to a gene: 8. The germline V gene has CDR1 MNHNY and CDR2 SVGAGI (reference sequence). The CDR3 length is 15 residues. This CDR3 reads CATEGLALSYNEQFF. As DNA, the CDR3 is TGTGCCACTGAGGGACTAGCTCTTTCCTACAATGAGCAGTTCTTC.

Comments on this clone: Other nucleotide sequences from this sample produce the same CDR3. The J gene is TRBJ1-1, the V gene TRBV4-3; tentatively, D is TRBD1 (5 bases). The CDR3 length is 14 residues. The V gene lost 0 bases and the J gene lost 4 bases, with 9 bases spanning the gap. Germline values: CDR1 LGHNA, CDR2 YSLEER. The CDR3 DNA is TGCGCCAGCAGCCAAGATTGGGGGGGCACTGAAGCTTTCTTT. This translates into CASSQDWGGTEAFF.

V and J are TRBV12-3 or TRBV12-4 and TRBJ2-7; D unclear. The germline V and J ends were trimmed by 5 bases and 0 bases, with 8 bases remaining between them. This CDR3 is 13 amino acids long. CDR3 nucleotides: TGTGCCAGCAGTCTTCAGGTCTCCTACGAGCAGTACTTC. Protein sequence: CASSLQVSYEQYF.

The chain carries TRBV21-1 and TRBJ2-7; the D call TRBD1 from the table was never checked on the DNA. TRBV21-1 is marked as a pseudogene. This CDR3 is built from 11 residues. CDR3 nucleotide sequence: TGTGCCAGCACCATACCAGGTGAGCAGTACTTC. Protein product: CASTIPGEQYF.

This sequence joins TRBV6-5 and TRBJ1-2; D unresolved. This CDR3 is built from 13 residues. The ends were cut back, 6 bases at V and 2 bases at J, with 10 bases in the middle. The V gene's germline CDR1 is MNHEY and CDR2 SVGAGI. CDR3 nucleotide sequence: TGTGCCAGCAGCTACACCGGGAACTATGGCTACACCTTC. The encoded protein is CASSYTGNYGYTF.

This clone was seen just once. The V gene is TRBV20-1, the J gene TRBJ2-1; 8 bases agree with TRBD2. This CDR3 region has 14 residues. J was trimmed by 8 bases and V by 3 bases; bases with no gene match: 9. Germline lookup yields CDR1 DFQATT and CDR2 SNEGSKA (reference sequence). The CDR3 protein is CSASEGGGLDEQFF. CDR3 bases: TGCAGTGCTAGTGAGGGCGGGGGGTTGGATGAGCAGTTCTTC.

This chain links TRBV5-1 with TRBJ2-5, with D perhaps matching TRBD1 (5 bases). Trimming removed 0 bases at V and 1 base at J, with 10 bases between. Looked up from germline, CDR1 is SGHRS and CDR2 is YFSETQ. The CDR3 contains 15 residues. The CDR3 DNA reads TGCGCCAGCAGCTTGGGGGGCAGGGCCCAAGAGACCCAGTACTTC. It specifies CASSLGGRAQETQYF.

V gene TRBV21-1 combines with J gene TRBJ2-2; the DNA was not compared with TRBD2, the D call given in the table. TRBV21-1 is a documented pseudogene. The CDR3 loop spans 16 amino acids. In nucleotides, the CDR3 is TGTGCCAGCAGCAACTCTAGCGCTTTGACCACCGGGGAGCTGTTTTTT. Encoded protein: CASSNSSALTTGELFF.

The chain links TRBV7-9 to TRBJ1-4; D remains ambiguous. Between the trimmed V and J ends, which lost 2 bases and 8 bases, there was a span of 21 bases. There are 17 residues in the CDR3. CDR1 is SEHNR and CDR2 is FQNEAQ in the germline V gene (reference sequence). CDR3 nucleotides: TGTGCCAGCAGCTTATTCGTGACCCTCGGGTCTAGGGAAAAACTGTTTTTT. It specifies CASSLFVTLGSREKLFF. Filled out from reference TRBV7-9 and TRBJ1-4, the complete variable domain reads DTGVSQNPRHKITKRGQNVTFRCDPISEHNRLYWYRQTLGQGPEFLTYFQNEAQLEKSRLLSDRFSAERPKGSFSTLEIQRTEQGDSAMYLCASSLFVTLGSREKLFFGSGTQLSVL.

The V and J genes are TRBV5-8 and TRBJ2-5, with D maybe TRBD1 (6 bases). Germline values: CDR1 SGHTS, CDR2 YDEGEE. The CDR3 loop spans 14 amino acids. The ends were cut back, 4 bases at V and 4 bases at J, with 14 bases in the middle. The CDR3 reads CASSIKQGLETQYF. The DNA for the CDR3 is TGTGCCAGCAGCATAAAACAGGGCTTAGAGACCCAGTACTTC.

The gene calls are TRBV16 and TRBJ1-2; D remains ambiguous. This CDR3 spans 12 amino acids. V lost 1 base and J lost 8, with 8 bases in between. In germline, CDR1 is KGHSY, CDR2 FQNENV. CDR3 residues: CASSQFVYGYTF. The CDR3, as DNA: TGTGCCAGCAGCCAATTTGTCTACGGCTACACCTTC.

The chain links TRBV20-1 to TRBJ2-1; 9 nucleotides align to TRBD2. The CDR3 sequence is 16 residues long. V lost 3 bases and J lost 4; bases outside the gene matches: 10. Per germline, CDR1 DFQATT and CDR2 SNEGSKA (reference sequence). CDR3 coding DNA: TGCAGTGCTAGTCTACCGGTGCGGGGGGGGTACAATGAGCAGTTCTTC. It is translated as CSASLPVRGGYNEQFF.

The chain links TRBV6-6 to TRBJ1-5; D is ambiguous. The CDR3 length is 14 residues. V was pared by 4 bases and J by 4 bases, with 11 bases between. The germline CDR1 and CDR2 sequences are MNHNY and SVGAGI (reference sequence). Here the CDR3 reads CASSFEPLNQPQHF. As DNA, the CDR3 is TGTGCCAGCAGTTTCGAGCCCCTAAATCAGCCCCAGCATTTT.

This chain connects TRBV5-6 to TRBJ1-5; D is possibly TRBD1 (5 bases). The germline V and J ends were trimmed by 0 bases and 1 base, with 8 bases remaining between them. Per germline, CDR1 SGHDT and CDR2 YYEEEE. The CDR3 length is 15 residues. The CDR3 DNA reads TGTGCCAGCAGCTTGGTAGGGGCCAGCAATCAGCCCCAGCATTTT. Translated, it gives CASSLVGASNQPQHF.

The chain combines TRBV2 with TRBJ2-2, with D possibly matching TRBD1 (6 bases). CDR1 is SNHLY, CDR2 FYNNEI, per germline. This CDR3 has 15 amino acids. Trimming took off 11 bases at V and 0 bases at J, with 16 bases between the two ends. The chain's CDR3 is CACKPGQANTGELFF. In nucleotides, the CDR3 is TGTGCCTGCAAACCGGGACAAGCGAACACCGGGGAGCTGTTTTTT.

V is TRBV19 and J is TRBJ2-4; D uncertain. CDR1 LNHDA and CDR2 SQIVND come from the germline V gene (reference sequence). The CDR3 runs to 15 residues. Trimming took off 5 bases at V and 0 bases at J, with 11 bases between the two ends. The CDR3 DNA follows: TGTGCCAGTAGTTCCCACGGGTTAGCCAAAAACATTCAGTACTTC. Its translation: CASSSHGLAKNIQYF.

J is TRBJ2-5 and V is TRBV6-5, with D maybe TRBD1 (5 bases). Trimming stripped 7 bases from V and 4 bases from J, with 10 bases between. From germline, CDR1 is MNHEY and CDR2 SVGAGI. CDR3 length: 12 residues. The chain's CDR3 is CASTRVGETQYF. In DNA, the CDR3 is TGTGCCAGCACCAGGGTAGGAGAGACCCAGTACTTC.

This rearrangement joins TRBV18 to TRBJ2-5, with 8 bases identical to TRBD1. This CDR3 region has 16 residues. Germline V gene sequence: CDR1 KGHSH, CDR2 LQKENI. Losses at the gene ends were 0 bases for V and 1 base for J; bases not matched to a gene: 4. CDR3 region: CASSPPFGQGQETQYF. Here the CDR3 DNA reads TGTGCCAGCTCACCACCATTTGGACAGGGCCAAGAGACCCAGTACTTC.